The clone carrying this T cell receptor beta chain was counted between two and nine times. Its antigen remains unknown. The source of the sample is a study of blood T cells in healthy people across ages. The J segment lost 8 bases and the V segment lost 5 bases, leaving 4 bases of the junction unmatched. The germline V gene encodes CDR1 SGHNT and CDR2 YENEEA. The length of the CDR3 is 14 residues. Study-level points and caveats: Possibly confounding the expanded clonotype changes was the fact that donor CMV status was unknown.

Next came a second PCR, run for roughly 6 to 11 cycles, which used a sample-barcoded 5' primer along with a J-beta primer mix. TCRdb ran MiXCR on the 5' RACE reads and lists one entry per CDR3 protein. Among about 780,000 distinct CDR3 sequences, about 47% were seen once, and the ten largest hold less than 20%. Specimen: blood. The rearrangement links TRBV11-3 to TRBJ2-1, with TRBD2 matching over 12 bases. The source is a man aged 80 or over in good health. The CDR3 DNA sequence: TGTGCCAGCAGCGGACTAGCGGGACTGTATGAGCAGTTCTTC. This gives the protein CASSGLAGLYEQFF.